The 9 T cell receptor beta chains given below trace back to one sample, sequenced in a study of blood T cell repertoires in COVID-19 (dated by TCRdb to the early 2020s). The protocol used for the library was the immunoSEQ multiplex PCR assay. Drawn from immuneACCESS, this table holds only the in-frame rearrangements with V and J called that TCRdb kept. Clones are partly lost; checked studies trace under half to an unresolved V gene and leave the rest unexplained. For this sample the table gives approximately 110,000 clones, of which approximately 62% were detected only once. Of the sample, roughly 6% falls within the top ten clones. The sequenced material came from peripheral blood. The source of these receptors is a man of 80 years or more with acute or convalescent COVID-19.

There are a few counts of this clone. The chain uses TRBV20-1 and TRBJ1-2; D gene ambiguous. Per the germline V gene, CDR1 is DFQATT and CDR2 is SNEGSKA (reference sequence). Trimming shortened V by 4 bases and J by 5 bases, and 8 bases separated the two germline ends. The CDR3 is made up of 11 amino acids. CDR3 DNA sequence: TGCAGTGCTACCGGACTTTATGGCTACACCTTC. Residues: CSATGLYGYTF.

A few counts support this clone. The chain recombines TRBV24-1 with TRBJ2-1; tentatively, D is TRBD1 (6 bases). The germline V gene has CDR1 KGHDR and CDR2 SFDVKD. CDR3 length: 16 amino acids. Trimming took off 5 bases at V and 10 bases at J, with 23 bases between the two ends. CDR3 nucleotide sequence: TGTGCCACCAGTGGAGGGGCAGGGGCAATTGGTCGGGAGCAGTTCTTC. It yields the protein CATSGGAGAIGREQFF.

The rearrangement links TRBV19 to TRBJ2-2, with 10 positions matching TRBD2. CDR1 is LNHDA and CDR2 is SQIVND in the germline V gene (reference sequence). V shed 6 bases and J 0 bases; nucleotides not matched to a gene: 7. This CDR3 comprises 17 residues. CDR3 in amino acids: CASRHTGLATNTGELFF. CDR3 DNA: TGTGCCAGTAGACACACGGGACTAGCGACGAACACCGGGGAGCTGTTTTTT.

The chain uses TRBV5-5 and TRBJ1-2; 10 nucleotides align to TRBD1. Trimming at V came to 3 bases and at J to 1 base, leaving 0 bases not matched to a gene. CDR3 length: 14 amino acids. The germline gives CDR1 SGHKS, CDR2 YYEKEE (reference sequence). The CDR3 coding sequence is TGTGCCAGCAGCTGGGACAGGGGTAACTATGGCTACACCTTC. The encoded protein is CASSWDRGNYGYTF.

This clone was seen a single time. V gene TRBV19 combines with J gene TRBJ2-7, with D possibly matching TRBD2 (5 bases). Germline assignment: CDR1 LNHDA and CDR2 SQIVND (reference sequence). Trimming shortened V by 1 base and J by 3 bases, and 13 bases separated the two germline ends. This CDR3 spans 15 amino acids. CDR3 nucleotide sequence: TGTGCCAGTAGTATAGGTTCTGGACTCTTCTACGAGCAGTACTTC. The encoded protein is CASSIGSGLFYEQYF.

This clone came up a few times. The gene calls are TRBV29-1 and TRBJ2-7; weak D call: TRBD2 (5 bases). Looked up from germline, CDR1 is SQVTM and CDR2 is ANQGSEA. V gave up 3 bases and J gave up 5 bases, with 17 bases separating them. This CDR3 is 14 amino acids long. The CDR3 nucleotides are TGCAGCGTTGACGTCGGGCGGGTTCAAAACGAGCAGTACTTC. Its translation: CSVDVGRVQNEQYF.

The rearrangement joins TRBV2 to TRBJ1-6, with 7 bases that match TRBD1. V dropped 8 bases and J dropped 4; count of bases not matched to a gene: 5. The CDR3 totals 14 residues. Germline CDR1 is SNHLY and CDR2 is FYNNEI. CDR3 bases: TGTGCCAGCGCCGGGACAGTATATAATTCACCCCTCCACTTT. Translation: CASAGTVYNSPLHF. Full variable domain (outside the CDR3, taken from reference TRBV2 and TRBJ1-6): EPEVTQTPSHQVTQMGQEVILRCVPISNHLYFYWYRQILGQKVEFLVSFYNNEISEKSEIFDDQFSVERPDGSNFTLKIRSTKLEDSAMYFCASAGTVYNSPLHFGNGTRLTVT.

The genes are TRBV14 and TRBJ1-1, with unresolved D. This CDR3 has 16 amino acids. Germline V gene data show CDR1 as SGHDN and CDR2 as FVKESK. V lost 1 base to trimming and J lost 5 bases, with 17 bases between them. CDR3 region: CASSQVVGEGRTEAFF. As DNA, the CDR3 is TGTGCCAGCAGCCAAGTTGTAGGTGAGGGAAGGACTGAAGCTTTCTTT.

This rearrangement joins TRBV4-2 to TRBJ2-2; TRBD2 matches at 8 bases. This CDR3 spans 18 amino acids. The germline V gene encodes CDR1 LGHNA and CDR2 YNFKEQ. With V trimmed by 0 bases and J by 3 bases, 9 bases remained unmatched. CDR3: CASSQDSWREAHTGELFF. The CDR3 bases are TGTGCCAGCAGCCAAGATAGTTGGCGGGAGGCTCACACCGGGGAGCTGTTTTTT.